The clone carrying this T cell receptor beta chain was observed at least ten times. What it binds is not known. The ends were cut back, 6 bases at V and 3 bases at J, with 11 bases in the middle. The CDR3 spans 13 residues. Germline lookup yields CDR1 MDHEN and CDR2 SYDVKM. This sample is drawn from a study of T cells in Graves' hyperthyroidism and ophthalmopathy. Study-wide points: The blood repertoire included most of the expanded thyroid clonotypes above 0.001. The model anticipated ophthalmopathy a median about six months pre-onset.

Amplified regions were TCR beta CDR3 sequences from RNA transcripts. An initial round of RT-PCR targeting the TCR CDR3 relied on the HTBI primer set. TCRdb re-called the multiplex PCR reads through MiXCR, storing one row per CDR3 protein. The sample holds approximately 590,000 distinct CDR3 sequences, about 15% seen once. The V gene is TRBV28, the J gene TRBJ1-2, with a tentative D call TRBD1 (5 bases). This TCR was sampled from a woman in her thirties with Graves' hyperthyroidism. Material for sequencing was blood. The CDR3: CASRRGTDYGYTF. The CDR3 nucleotides are TGTGCCAGCAGGAGAGGGACGGACTATGGCTACACCTTC.